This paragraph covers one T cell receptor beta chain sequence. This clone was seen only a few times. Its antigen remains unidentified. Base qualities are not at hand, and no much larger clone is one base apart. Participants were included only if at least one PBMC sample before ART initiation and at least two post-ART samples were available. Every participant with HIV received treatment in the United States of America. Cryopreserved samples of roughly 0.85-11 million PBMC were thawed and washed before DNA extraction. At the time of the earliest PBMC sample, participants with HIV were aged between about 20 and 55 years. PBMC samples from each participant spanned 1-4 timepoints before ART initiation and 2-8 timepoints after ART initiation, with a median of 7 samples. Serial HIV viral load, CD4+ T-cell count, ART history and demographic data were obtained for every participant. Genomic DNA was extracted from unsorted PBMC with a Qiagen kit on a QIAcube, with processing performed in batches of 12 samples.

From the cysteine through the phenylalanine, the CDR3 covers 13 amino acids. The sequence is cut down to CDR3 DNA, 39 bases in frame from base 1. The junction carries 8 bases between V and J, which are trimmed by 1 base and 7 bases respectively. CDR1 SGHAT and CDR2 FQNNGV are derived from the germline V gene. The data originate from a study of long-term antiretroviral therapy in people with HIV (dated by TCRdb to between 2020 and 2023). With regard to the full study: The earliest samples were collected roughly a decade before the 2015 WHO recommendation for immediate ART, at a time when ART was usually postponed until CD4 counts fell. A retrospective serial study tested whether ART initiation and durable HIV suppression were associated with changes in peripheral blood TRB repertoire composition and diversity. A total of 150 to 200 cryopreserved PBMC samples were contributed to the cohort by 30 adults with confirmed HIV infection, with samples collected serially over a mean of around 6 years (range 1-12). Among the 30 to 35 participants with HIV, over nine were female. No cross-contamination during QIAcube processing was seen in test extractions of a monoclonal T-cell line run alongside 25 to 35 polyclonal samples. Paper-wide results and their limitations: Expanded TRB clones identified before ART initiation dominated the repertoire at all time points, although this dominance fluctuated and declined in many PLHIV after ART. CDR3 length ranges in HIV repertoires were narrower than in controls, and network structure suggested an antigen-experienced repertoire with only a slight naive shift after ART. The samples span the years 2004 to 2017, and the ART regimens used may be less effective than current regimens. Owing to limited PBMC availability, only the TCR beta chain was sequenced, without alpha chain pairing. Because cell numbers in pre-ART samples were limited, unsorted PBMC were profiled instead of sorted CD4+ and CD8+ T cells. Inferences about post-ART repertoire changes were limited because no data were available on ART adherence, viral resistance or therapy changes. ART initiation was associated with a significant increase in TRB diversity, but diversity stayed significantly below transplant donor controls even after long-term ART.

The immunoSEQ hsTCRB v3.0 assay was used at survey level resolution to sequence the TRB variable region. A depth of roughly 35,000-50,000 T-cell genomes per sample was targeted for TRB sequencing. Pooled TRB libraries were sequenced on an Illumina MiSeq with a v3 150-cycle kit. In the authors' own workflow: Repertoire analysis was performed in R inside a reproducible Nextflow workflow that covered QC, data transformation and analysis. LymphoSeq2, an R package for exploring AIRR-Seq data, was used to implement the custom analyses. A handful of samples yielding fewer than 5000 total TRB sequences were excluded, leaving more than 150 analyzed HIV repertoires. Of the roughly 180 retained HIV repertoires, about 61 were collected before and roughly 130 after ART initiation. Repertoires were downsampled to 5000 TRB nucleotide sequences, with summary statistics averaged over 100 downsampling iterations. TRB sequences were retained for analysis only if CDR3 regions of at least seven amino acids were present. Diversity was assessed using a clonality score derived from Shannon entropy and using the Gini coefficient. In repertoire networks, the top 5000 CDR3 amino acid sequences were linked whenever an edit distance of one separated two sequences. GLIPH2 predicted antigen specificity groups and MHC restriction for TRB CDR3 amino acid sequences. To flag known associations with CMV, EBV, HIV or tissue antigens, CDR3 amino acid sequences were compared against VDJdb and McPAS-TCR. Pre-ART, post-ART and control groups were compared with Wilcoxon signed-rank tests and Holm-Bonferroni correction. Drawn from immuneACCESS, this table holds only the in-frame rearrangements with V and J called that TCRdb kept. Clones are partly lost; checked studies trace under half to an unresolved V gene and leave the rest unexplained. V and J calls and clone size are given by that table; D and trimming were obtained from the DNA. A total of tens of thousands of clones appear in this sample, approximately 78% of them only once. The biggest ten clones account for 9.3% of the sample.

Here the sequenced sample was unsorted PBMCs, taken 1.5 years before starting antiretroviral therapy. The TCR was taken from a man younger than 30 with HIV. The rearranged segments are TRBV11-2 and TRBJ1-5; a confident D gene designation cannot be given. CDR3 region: CASSLGRGQPQHF. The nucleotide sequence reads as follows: TGTGCCAGCAGCTTAGGACGGGGACAGCCCCAGCATTTT.